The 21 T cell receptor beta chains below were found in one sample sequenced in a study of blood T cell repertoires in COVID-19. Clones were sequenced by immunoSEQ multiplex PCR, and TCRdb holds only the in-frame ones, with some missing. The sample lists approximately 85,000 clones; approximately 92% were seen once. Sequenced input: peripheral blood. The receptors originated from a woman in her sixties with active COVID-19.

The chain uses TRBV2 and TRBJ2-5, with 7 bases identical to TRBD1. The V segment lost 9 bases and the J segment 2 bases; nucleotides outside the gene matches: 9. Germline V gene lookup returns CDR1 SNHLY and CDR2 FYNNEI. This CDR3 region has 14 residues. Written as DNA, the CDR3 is TGTGCCAGTTGTCGGGACAGTTCTCAAGAGACCCAGTACTTC. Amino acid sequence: CASCRDSSQETQYF.

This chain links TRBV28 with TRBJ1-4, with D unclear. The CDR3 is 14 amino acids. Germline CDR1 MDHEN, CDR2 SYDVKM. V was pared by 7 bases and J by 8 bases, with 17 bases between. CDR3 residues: CASTYGLIGEKLFF. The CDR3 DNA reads TGTGCCAGCACTTACGGGTTAATTGGGGAAAAACTGTTTTTT.

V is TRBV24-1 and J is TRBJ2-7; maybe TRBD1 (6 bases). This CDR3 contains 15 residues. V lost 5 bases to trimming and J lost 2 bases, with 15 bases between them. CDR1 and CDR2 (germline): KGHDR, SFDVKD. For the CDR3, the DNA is TGTGCCACCAGTGCCAAGGACAGCGTAACCTACGAGCAGTACTTC. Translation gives CATSAKDSVTYEQYF.

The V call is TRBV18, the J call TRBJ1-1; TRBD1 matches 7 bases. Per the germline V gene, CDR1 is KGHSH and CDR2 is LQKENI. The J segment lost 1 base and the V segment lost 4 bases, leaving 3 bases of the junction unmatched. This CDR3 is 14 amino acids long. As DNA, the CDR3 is TGTGCCAGCTCACAGGGACAGAGGAACACTGAAGCTTTCTTT. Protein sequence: CASSQGQRNTEAFF.

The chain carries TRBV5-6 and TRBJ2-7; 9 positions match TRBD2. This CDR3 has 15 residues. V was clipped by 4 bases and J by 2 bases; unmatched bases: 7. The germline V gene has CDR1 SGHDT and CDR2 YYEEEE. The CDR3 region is CASSETSGLTYEQYF. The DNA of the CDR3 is TGTGCCAGCAGCGAAACTAGCGGGTTAACCTACGAGCAGTACTTC.

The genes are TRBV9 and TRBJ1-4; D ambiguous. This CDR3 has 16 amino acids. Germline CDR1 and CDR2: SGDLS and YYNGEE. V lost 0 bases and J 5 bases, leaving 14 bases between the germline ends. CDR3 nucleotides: TGTGCCAGCAGCGTAGCTACGACTCCCGGCAATGAAAAACTGTTTTTT. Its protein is CASSVATTPGNEKLFF.

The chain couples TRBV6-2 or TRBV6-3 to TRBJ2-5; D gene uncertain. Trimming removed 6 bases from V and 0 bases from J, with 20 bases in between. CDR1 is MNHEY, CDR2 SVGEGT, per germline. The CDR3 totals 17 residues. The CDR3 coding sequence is TGTGCCAGCAGCCCTTCAGCAGGTATGAAGGACCAAGAGACCCAGTACTTC. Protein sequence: CASSPSAGMKDQETQYF.

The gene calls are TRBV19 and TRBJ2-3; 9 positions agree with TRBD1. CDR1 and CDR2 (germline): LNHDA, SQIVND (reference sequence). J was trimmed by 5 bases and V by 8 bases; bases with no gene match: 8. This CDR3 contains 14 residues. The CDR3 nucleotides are TGTGCCAGTCGCGAACAGGGGGCGAAAGATACGCAGTATTTT. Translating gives CASREQGAKDTQYF.

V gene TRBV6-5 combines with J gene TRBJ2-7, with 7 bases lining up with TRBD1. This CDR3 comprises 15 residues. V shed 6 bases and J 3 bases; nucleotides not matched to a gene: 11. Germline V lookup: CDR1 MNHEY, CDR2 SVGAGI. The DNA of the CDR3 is TGTGCCAGCAGCCTTGGGACAGCCCCCCTCTACGAGCAGTACTTC. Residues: CASSLGTAPLYEQYF.

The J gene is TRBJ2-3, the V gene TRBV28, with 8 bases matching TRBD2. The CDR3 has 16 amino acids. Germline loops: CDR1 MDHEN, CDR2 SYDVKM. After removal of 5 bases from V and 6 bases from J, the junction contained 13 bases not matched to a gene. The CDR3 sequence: CASSPLAGRGRDTQYF. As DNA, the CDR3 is TGTGCCAGCAGTCCTCTAGCGGGCCGTGGTAGGGATACGCAGTATTTT.

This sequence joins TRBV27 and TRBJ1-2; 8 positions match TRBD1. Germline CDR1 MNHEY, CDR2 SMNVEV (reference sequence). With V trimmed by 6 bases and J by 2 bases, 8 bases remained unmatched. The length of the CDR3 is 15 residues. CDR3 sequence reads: CASSPSTGANYGYTF. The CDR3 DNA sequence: TGTGCCAGCAGCCCCTCGACAGGGGCGAACTATGGCTACACCTTC.

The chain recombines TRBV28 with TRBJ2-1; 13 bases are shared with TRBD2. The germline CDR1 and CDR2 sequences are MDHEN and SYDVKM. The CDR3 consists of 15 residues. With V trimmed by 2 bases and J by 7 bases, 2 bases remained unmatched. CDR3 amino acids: CASSLTSGGGNEQFF. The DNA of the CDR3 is TGTGCCAGCAGTTTAACTAGCGGGGGGGGGAATGAGCAGTTCTTC.

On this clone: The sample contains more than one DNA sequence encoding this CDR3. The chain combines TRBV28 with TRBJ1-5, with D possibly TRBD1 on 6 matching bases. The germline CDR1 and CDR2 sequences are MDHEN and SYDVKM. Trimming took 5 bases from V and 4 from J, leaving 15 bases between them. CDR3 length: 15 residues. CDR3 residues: CASSVRGGGNQPQHF. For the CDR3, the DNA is TGTGCCAGCAGTGTACGAGGGGGGGGGAATCAGCCCCAGCATTTT.

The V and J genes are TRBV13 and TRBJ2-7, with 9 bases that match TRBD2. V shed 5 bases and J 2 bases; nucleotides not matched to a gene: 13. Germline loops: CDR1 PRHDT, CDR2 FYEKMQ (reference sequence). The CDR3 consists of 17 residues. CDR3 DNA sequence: TGTGCCAGCAGCCTCCGCGGGGTAGCGGGGGCCCCCTACGAGCAGTACTTC. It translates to CASSLRGVAGAPYEQYF.

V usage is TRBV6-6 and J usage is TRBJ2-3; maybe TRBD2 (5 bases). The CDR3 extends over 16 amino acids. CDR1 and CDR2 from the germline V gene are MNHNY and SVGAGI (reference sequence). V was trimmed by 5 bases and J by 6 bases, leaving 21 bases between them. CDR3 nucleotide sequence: TGTGCCAGCAGTCGATCATCGGGGATCCGGAGGGATACGCAGTATTTT. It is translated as CASSRSSGIRRDTQYF.

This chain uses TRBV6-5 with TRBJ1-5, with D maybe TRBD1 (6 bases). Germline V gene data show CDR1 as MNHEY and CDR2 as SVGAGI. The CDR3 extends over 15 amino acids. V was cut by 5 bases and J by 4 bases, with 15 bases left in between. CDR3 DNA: TGTGCCAGCAGTCGGAAACAGGGCGCAAATCAGCCCCAGCATTTT. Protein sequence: CASSRKQGANQPQHF.

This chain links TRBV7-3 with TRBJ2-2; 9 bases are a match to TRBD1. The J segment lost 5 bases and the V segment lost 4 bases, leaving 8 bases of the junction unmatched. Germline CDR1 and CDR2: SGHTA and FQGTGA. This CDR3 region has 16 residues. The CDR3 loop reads CASSYSPGTGTGELFF. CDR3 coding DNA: TGTGCCAGCAGCTACAGTCCCGGGACAGGGACCGGGGAGCTGTTTTTT.

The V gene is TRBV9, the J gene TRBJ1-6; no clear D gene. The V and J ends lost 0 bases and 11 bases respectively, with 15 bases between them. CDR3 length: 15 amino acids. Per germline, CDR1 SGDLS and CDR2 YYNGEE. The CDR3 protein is CASSVAEGRSTPLHF. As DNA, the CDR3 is TGTGCCAGCAGCGTAGCAGAGGGAAGGAGTACACCCCTCCACTTT.

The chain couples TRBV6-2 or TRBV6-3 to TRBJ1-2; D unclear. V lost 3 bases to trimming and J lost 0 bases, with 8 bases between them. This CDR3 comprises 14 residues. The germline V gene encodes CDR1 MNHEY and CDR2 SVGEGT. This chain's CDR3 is CASSYTTSNYGYTF. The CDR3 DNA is TGTGCCAGCAGTTATACGACATCTAACTATGGCTACACCTTC.

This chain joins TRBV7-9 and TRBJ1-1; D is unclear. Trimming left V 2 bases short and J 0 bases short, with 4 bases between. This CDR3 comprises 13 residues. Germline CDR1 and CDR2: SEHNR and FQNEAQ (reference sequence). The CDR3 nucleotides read TGTGCCAGCAGCTTATCAGTGAACACTGAAGCTTTCTTT. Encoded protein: CASSLSVNTEAFF.

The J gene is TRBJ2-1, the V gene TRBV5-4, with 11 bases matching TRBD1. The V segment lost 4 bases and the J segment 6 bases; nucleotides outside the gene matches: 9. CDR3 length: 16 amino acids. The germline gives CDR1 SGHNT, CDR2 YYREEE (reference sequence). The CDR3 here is CASSLRTGGFGNEQFF. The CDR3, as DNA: TGTGCCAGCAGCCTCAGGACAGGGGGCTTTGGCAATGAGCAGTTCTTC. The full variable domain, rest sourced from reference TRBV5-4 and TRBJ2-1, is ETGVTQSPTHLIKTRGQQVTLRCSSQSGHNTVSWYQQALGQGPQFIFQYYREEENGRGNFPPRFSGLQFPNYSSELNVNALELDDSALYLCASSLRTGGFGNEQFFGPGTRLTVL.